This T cell receptor beta chain was identified in a study of shared clonotypes between healthy human individuals. As for the study in general: The study drew on a couple of women and a few men aged 18 to 49 as donors. Study-wide points: Naive subsets generally exceeded memory subsets in estimated richness. Sharing across four donors was seen in 4% to 6.5% of naive CD4 clonotypes.

On this clone: No antigen is known for it.

CDR3 length: 14 residues. V was clipped by 2 bases and J by 3 bases, with 8 bases between them. Germline values: CDR1 MDHEN, CDR2 SYDVKM. CD45RO-negative, CCR7-selected cells formed the naive CD8 fraction, which excluded terminally differentiated effector memory CD45RA+ cells. Free of recent acute infections or vaccinations, the donors were healthy HIV-negative adults. Repertoires were generated with immunoSEQ multiplex PCR, while TCRdb's copy carries only in-frame clones and drops some. Of nearly 2 million clones in the sample, 85% to 95% are singletons; the top ten hold 0.9% to 1.5%. The sequence was collected from a man between 18 and 29 years old in good health. This sequence joins TRBV28 and TRBJ1-5; no clear D gene. Sequencing used naive CD8+ T cells sorted from blood. The CDR3 sequence: CASSLGSDNQPQHF. DNA for the CDR3: TGTGCCAGCAGTTTAGGGTCAGACAATCAGCCCCAGCATTTT.